Presented here are 14 T cell receptor beta chains from one specimen sequenced in a study of radiotherapy plus CTLA-4 blockade in lung cancer. Assay: immunoSEQ multiplex PCR; the TCRdb copy retains only in-frame clones and omits some. Of 75,000 or so clones in the sample, around four fifths were seen once. The material was peripheral blood, obtained from a patient treated with radiotherapy plus ipilimumab. The receptors shown here come from a human donor with non-small cell lung cancer who had a complete response to radiotherapy plus ipilimumab.

The chain is built from TRBV6-6 and TRBJ2-5, with 9 positions matching TRBD1. The germline V gene has CDR1 MNHNY and CDR2 SVGAGI (reference sequence). This CDR3 comprises 14 residues. The ends lost 6 bases at V and 1 base at J; junction bases unmatched: 3. The chain's CDR3 is CASSSDRGQETQYF. CDR3 nucleotide sequence: TGTGCCAGCAGCTCGGACAGGGGCCAAGAGACCCAGTACTTC.

The CDR3 sequence is CASSQAQEYTTQYF. CDR3 sequence (DNA): TGTGCCAGCAGCCAAGCTCAGGAGTATACTACCCAGTACTTC. This chain joins TRBV14 and TRBJ2-5; D gene unclear. V gave up 1 base and J gave up 8 bases, with 14 bases separating them. This CDR3 region has 14 residues. In germline, CDR1 is SGHDN, CDR2 FVKESK.

The chain is built from TRBV18 and TRBJ2-1; TRBD2 matches at 13 bases. The CDR3 totals 16 residues. Germline V gene sequence: CDR1 KGHSH, CDR2 LQKENI. V gave up 2 bases and J gave up 9 bases; unmatched junction bases: 7. As DNA, the CDR3 is TGTGCCAGCTCACCAGGGATACTAGCGGGAGGGGGTGAGCAGTTCTTC. Translating it yields CASSPGILAGGGEQFF.

The chain links TRBV7-9 to TRBJ2-2, with D tentatively TRBD2 (7 bases). CDR1 is SEHNR and CDR2 is FQNEAQ in the germline V gene (reference sequence). Trimming pared 5 bases from V and 3 bases from J, leaving 16 bases between. The CDR3 runs to 16 residues. The CDR3 sequence is CASSPPGGLHTGELFF. CDR3 DNA: TGTGCCAGCAGCCCCCCGGGGGGCCTTCACACCGGGGAGCTGTTTTTT.

In this sample, this clone turned up once. This chain connects TRBV18 to TRBJ1-1, with 8 bases identical to TRBD1. Germline CDR1 and CDR2: KGHSH and LQKENI. V lost 3 bases and J lost 3; bases outside the gene matches: 9. There are 16 residues in the CDR3. CDR3 in DNA: TGTGCCAGCTCACCTTCCTCATCAGGGGGCGACACTGAAGCTTTCTTT. Translation gives CASSPSSSGGDTEAFF.

The CDR3 bases are TGTGCCAGCAGCCCCCAGGGACTAGCATCCTACAATGAGCAGTTCTTC. Protein product: CASSPQGLASYNEQFF. The chain has TRBV7-2 and TRBJ2-1; 9 positions agree with TRBD2. The CDR3 loop spans 16 amino acids. Germline V lookup: CDR1 SGHTA, CDR2 FQGNSA. With V trimmed by 5 bases and J by 1 base, 6 bases remained unmatched.

Only a few counts were recorded for this clone. The chain uses TRBV7-2 and TRBJ2-6; tentatively, D is TRBD2 (5 bases). The length of the CDR3 is 17 residues. Per the germline V gene, CDR1 is SGHTA and CDR2 is FQGNSA. V gave up 4 bases and J gave up 2 bases, with 15 bases separating them. The CDR3 reads CASSSPSQRAGANVLTF. Written as DNA, the CDR3 is TGTGCCAGCAGCTCCCCGTCACAGAGGGCTGGGGCCAACGTCCTGACTTTC.

V usage is TRBV27 and J usage is TRBJ1-6; TRBD1 agrees at 8 bases. This CDR3 contains 18 residues. Trimming took 6 bases from V and 7 from J; bases not matched to a gene: 17. The germline V gene encodes CDR1 MNHEY and CDR2 SMNVEV (reference sequence). This chain's CDR3 is CASSHGTGRLQENSPLHF. The CDR3 region has the DNA TGTGCCAGCAGCCACGGGACAGGCCGGTTACAAGAAAATTCACCCCTCCACTTT.

This clone has a handful of counts. The gene calls are TRBV29-1 and TRBJ1-2; 8 bases fit TRBD1. CDR3 size: 16 residues. The trim removed 1 base at V and 4 bases at J, leaving 11 bases unmatched. CDR1 and CDR2 (germline): SQVTM, ANQGSEA. The CDR3: CSVEGGPRGRAYGYTF. CDR3 in DNA: TGCAGCGTTGAAGGGGGCCCCAGGGGGCGCGCCTATGGCTACACCTTC.

This clone occurred once. The chain is built from TRBV12-5 and TRBJ1-6, with a tentative D call TRBD1 (5 bases). The CDR3 length is 20 residues. CDR1 LGHNT and CDR2 FRNRAP come from the germline V gene. V lost 1 base and J 0 bases, leaving 19 bases between the germline ends. The DNA of the CDR3 is TGTGCTAGTGGTTTGGGTCGTGGGGCGACTATTAGCTCCTATAATTCACCCCTCCACTTT. Protein product: CASGLGRGATISSYNSPLHF.

This chain joins TRBV5-1 and TRBJ1-2, with D unclear. Trimming left V 2 bases short and J 0 bases short, with 11 bases between. Germline CDR1 SGHRS, CDR2 YFSETQ. The CDR3 consists of 15 residues. The CDR3 reads CASSLESGSNYGYTF. CDR3 DNA sequence: TGCGCCAGCAGCTTAGAGTCCGGCTCTAACTATGGCTACACCTTC.

The chain links TRBV7-9 to TRBJ2-3; D unclear. The CDR3 contains 11 residues. The germline CDR1 and CDR2 sequences are SEHNR and FQNEAQ (reference sequence). Trimming stripped 8 bases from V and 6 bases from J, with 9 bases between. DNA of the CDR3: TGTGCCAGCTCGTCGGCGGATACGCAGTATTTT. Protein product: CASSSADTQYF.

The V call is TRBV7-8, the J call TRBJ1-2; D unresolved. This CDR3 spans 13 amino acids. Germline lookup yields CDR1 SGHVS and CDR2 FQNEAQ. The V and J ends lost 2 bases and 7 bases respectively, with 11 bases between them. The CDR3: CASSLSPTPGYTF. For the CDR3, the DNA is TGTGCCAGCAGCTTATCCCCGACTCCTGGCTACACCTTC. Together with reference TRBV7-8 and TRBJ1-2, the CDR3 gives the full variable domain: GAGVSQSPRYKVAKRGQDVALRCDPISGHVSLFWYQQALGQGPEFLTYFQNEAQLDKSGLPSDRFFAERPEGSVSTLKIQRTQQEDSAVYLCASSLSPTPGYTFGSGTRLTVV.

A few counts support this clone. The chain employs TRBV10-3 and TRBJ2-5, with 7 bases fitting TRBD2. V trimming: 0 bases; J trimming: 4 bases; junction bases outside the gene matches: 8. In germline, CDR1 is ENHRY, CDR2 SYGVKD. This CDR3 spans 16 amino acids. The CDR3 here is CAISESFGGRGETQYF. The CDR3 bases are TGTGCCATCAGTGAGTCGTTCGGCGGGAGAGGAGAGACCCAGTACTTC.